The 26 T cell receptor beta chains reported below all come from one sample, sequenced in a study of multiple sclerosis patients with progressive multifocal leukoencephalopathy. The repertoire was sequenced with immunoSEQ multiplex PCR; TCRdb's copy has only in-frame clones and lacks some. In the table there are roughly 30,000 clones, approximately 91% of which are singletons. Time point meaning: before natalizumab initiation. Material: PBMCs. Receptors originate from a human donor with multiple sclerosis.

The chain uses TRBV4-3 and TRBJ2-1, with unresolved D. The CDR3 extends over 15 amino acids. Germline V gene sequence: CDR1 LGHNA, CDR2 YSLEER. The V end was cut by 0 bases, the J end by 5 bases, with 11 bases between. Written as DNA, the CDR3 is TGCGCCAGCAGCCAAGATGGACCCGCAAACAATGAGCAGTTCTTC. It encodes CASSQDGPANNEQFF.

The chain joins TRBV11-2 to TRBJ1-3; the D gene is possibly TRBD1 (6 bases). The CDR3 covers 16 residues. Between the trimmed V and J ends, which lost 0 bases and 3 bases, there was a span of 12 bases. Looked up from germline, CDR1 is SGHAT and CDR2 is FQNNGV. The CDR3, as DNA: TGTGCCAGCAGCTTAGAAACGGGGGCGTATGGAAACACCATATATTTT. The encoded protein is CASSLETGAYGNTIYF.

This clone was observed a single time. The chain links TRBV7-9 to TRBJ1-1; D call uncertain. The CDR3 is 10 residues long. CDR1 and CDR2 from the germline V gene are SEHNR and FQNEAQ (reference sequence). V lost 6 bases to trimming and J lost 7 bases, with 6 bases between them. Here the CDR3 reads CASSNLEAFF. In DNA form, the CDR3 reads TGTGCCAGCAGTAACCTTGAAGCTTTCTTT.

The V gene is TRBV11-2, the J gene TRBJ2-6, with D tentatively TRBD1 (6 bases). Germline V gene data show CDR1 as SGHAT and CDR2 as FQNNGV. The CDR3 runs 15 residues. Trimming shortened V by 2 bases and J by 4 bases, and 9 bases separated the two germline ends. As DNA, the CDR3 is TGTGCCAGCAGCTTACTGGGGGCCGGGGCCAACGTCCTGACTTTC. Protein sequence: CASSLLGAGANVLTF.

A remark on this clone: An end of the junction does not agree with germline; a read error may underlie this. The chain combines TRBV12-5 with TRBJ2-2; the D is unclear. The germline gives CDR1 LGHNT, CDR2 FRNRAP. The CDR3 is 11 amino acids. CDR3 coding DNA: TGTGCTAGTGGCTTGGGCTGGGAGCTGTTTTTT. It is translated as CASGLGWELFF.

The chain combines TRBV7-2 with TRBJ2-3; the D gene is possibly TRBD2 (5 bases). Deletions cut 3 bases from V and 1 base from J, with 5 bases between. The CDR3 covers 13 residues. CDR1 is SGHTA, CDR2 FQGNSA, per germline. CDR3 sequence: CASSFSGTDTQYF. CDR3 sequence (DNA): TGTGCCAGCAGCTTTAGCGGCACAGATACGCAGTATTTT.

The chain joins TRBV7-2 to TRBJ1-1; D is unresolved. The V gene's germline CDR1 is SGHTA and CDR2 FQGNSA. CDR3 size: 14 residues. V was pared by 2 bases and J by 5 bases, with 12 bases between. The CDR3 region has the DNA TGTGCCAGCAGCTTAAATCCGGGGTGGACTGAAGCTTTCTTT. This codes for CASSLNPGWTEAFF. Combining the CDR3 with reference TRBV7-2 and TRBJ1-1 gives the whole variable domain GAGVSQSPSNKVTEKGKDVELRCDPISGHTALYWYRQSLGQGLEFLIYFQGNSAPDKSGLPSDRFSAERTGGSVSTLTIQRTQQEDSAVYLCASSLNPGWTEAFFGQGTRLTVV.

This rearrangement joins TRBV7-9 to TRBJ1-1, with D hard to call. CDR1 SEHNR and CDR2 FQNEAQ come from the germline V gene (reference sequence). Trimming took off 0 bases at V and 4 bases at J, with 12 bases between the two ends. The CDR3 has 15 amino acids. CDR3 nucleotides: TGTGCCAGCAGCTTAGCCCGGGGTCTATCCACTGAAGCTTTCTTT. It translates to CASSLARGLSTEAFF.

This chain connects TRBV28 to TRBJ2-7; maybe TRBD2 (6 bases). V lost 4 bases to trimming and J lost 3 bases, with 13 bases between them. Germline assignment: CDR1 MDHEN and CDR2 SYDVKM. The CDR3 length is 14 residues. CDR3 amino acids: CASSSGGAGYEQYF. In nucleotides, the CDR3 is TGTGCCAGCAGTTCCGGAGGGGCTGGCTACGAGCAGTACTTC.

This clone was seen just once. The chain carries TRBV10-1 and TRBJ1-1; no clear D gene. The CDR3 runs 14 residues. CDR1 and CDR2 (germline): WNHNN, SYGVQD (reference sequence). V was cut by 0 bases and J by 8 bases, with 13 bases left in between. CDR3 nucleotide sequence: TGCGCCAGCAGTGAGTCGGGGAAGAGACCCGAAGCTTTCTTT. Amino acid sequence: CASSESGKRPEAFF.

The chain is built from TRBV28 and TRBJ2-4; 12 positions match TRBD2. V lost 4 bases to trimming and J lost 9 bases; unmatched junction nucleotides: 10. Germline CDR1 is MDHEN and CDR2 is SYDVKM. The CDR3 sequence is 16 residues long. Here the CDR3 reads CASSSPTTSGRSIQYF. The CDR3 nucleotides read TGTGCCAGCAGTTCCCCTACGACTAGCGGGAGAAGCATTCAGTACTTC.

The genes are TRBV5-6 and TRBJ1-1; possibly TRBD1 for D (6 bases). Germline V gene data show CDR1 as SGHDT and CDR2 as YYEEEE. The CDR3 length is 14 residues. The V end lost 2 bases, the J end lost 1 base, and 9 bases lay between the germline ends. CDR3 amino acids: CASSLIGGNTEAFF. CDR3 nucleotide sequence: TGTGCCAGCAGCTTAATAGGGGGGAACACTGAAGCTTTCTTT.

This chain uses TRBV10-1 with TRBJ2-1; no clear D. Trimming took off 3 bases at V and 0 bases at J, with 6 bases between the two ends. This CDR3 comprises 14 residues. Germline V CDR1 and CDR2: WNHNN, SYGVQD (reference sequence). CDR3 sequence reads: CASSDQYSYNEQFF. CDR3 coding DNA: TGCGCCAGCAGTGATCAATACTCCTACAATGAGCAGTTCTTC.

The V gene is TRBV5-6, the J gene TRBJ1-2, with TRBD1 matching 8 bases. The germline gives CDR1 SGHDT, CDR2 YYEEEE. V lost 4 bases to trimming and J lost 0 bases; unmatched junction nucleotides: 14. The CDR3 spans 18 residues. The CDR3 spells CASSPRTGYRLANYGYTF. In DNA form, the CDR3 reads TGTGCCAGCAGCCCTAGGACAGGGTACCGATTAGCTAACTATGGCTACACCTTC.

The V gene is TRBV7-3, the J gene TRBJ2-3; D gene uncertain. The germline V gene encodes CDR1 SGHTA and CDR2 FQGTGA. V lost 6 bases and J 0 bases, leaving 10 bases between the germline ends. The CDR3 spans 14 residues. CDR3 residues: CASSLGPSTDTQYF. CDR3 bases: TGTGCCAGCAGTCTCGGGCCTAGCACAGATACGCAGTATTTT.

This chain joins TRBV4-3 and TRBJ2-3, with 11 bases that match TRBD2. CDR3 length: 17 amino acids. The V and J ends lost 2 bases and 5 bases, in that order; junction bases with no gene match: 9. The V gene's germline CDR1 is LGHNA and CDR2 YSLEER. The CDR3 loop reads CASSQLLAGVAGDTQYF. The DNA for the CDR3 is TGCGCCAGCAGCCAATTACTAGCGGGAGTAGCTGGAGATACGCAGTATTTT.

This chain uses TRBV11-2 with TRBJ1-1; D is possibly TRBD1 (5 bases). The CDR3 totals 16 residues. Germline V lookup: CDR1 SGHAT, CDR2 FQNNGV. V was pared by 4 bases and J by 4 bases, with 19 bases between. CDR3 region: CASSSLRGGLGTEAFF. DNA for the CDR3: TGTGCCAGCAGCTCCCTGCGGGGGGGACTCGGCACTGAAGCTTTCTTT.

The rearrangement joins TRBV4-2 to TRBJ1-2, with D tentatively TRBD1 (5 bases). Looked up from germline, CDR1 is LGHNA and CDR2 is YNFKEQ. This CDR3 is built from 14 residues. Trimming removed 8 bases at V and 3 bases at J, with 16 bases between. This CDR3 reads CASGQQEGHYGYTF. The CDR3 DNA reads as TGTGCCAGCGGACAACAGGAGGGCCACTATGGCTACACCTTC.

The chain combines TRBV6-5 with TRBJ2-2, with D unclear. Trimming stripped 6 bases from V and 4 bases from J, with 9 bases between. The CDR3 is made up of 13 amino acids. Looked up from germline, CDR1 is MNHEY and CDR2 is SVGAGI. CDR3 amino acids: CASRLGFTGELFF. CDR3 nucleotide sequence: TGTGCCAGCAGGTTGGGATTCACCGGGGAGCTGTTTTTT.

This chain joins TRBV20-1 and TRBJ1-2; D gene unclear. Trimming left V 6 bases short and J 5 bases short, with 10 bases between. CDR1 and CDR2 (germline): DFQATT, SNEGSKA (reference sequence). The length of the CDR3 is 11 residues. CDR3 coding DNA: TGCAGTGCCAGTGGTCCTTATGGCTACACCTTC. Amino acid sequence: CSASGPYGYTF.

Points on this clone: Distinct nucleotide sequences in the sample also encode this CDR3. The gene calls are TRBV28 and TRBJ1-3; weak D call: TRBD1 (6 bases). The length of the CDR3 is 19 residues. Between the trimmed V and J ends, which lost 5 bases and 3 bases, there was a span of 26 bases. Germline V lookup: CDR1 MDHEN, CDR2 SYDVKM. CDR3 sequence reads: CASSARWGRILFGGNTIYF. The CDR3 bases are TGTGCCAGCAGTGCCCGATGGGGGCGGATTTTGTTCGGTGGAAACACCATATATTTT.

Here the CDR3 reads CSVLGGTEAFF. The DNA of the CDR3 is TGCAGCGTTTTGGGGGGCACTGAAGCTTTCTTT. The chain joins TRBV29-1 to TRBJ1-1; tentatively, D is TRBD1 (5 bases). The V gene lost 5 bases and the J gene lost 4 bases, with 8 bases spanning the gap. From germline, CDR1 is SQVTM and CDR2 ANQGSEA. This CDR3 has 11 amino acids.

The CDR3 protein is CASRPPRGLTDYGYTF. In nucleotides, the CDR3 is TGTGCAAGTCGCCCGCCCCGTGGCTTGACGGACTATGGCTACACCTTC. The genes are TRBV12-2 and TRBJ1-2. TRBV12-2 is labeled a pseudogene. The length of the CDR3 is 16 residues.

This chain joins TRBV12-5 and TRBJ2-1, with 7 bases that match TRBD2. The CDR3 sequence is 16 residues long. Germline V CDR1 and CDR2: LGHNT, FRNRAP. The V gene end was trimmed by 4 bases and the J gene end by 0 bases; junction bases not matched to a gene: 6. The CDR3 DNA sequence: TGTGCTAGTGGTTCATCGGGACTACCCTCCTACAATGAGCAGTTCTTC. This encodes CASGSSGLPSYNEQFF.

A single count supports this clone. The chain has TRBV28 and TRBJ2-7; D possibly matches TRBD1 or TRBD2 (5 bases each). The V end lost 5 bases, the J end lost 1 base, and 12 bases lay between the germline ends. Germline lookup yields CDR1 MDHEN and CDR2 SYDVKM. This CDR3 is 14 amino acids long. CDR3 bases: TGTGCCAGCAGTCTACGGGACGGATCCTACGAGCAGTACTTC. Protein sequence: CASSLRDGSYEQYF.

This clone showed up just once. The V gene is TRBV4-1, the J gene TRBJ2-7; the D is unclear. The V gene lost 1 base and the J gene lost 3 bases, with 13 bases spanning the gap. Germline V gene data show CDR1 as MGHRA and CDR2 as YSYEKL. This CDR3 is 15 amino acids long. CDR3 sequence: CASSQVWEELYEQYF. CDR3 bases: TGCGCCAGCAGCCAAGTTTGGGAAGAGCTCTACGAGCAGTACTTC.